Presented here are 4 T cell receptor beta chains from one specimen sequenced in a study of identical twins. TCRdb analysed the 5' RACE reads with MiXCR anew, one entry per CDR3 protein. The table shows approximately 1.8 million distinct CDR3 sequences, with roughly a third occurring only once. Sequencing used cord blood. The source of these receptors is a newborn girl in good health.

This clonotype was recorded a few times. This chain connects TRBV5-5 to TRBJ1-2; D is uncertain. The CDR3 consists of 13 residues. The V gene's germline CDR1 is SGHKS and CDR2 YYEKEE (reference sequence). Trimming left V 4 bases short and J 8 bases short, with 15 bases between. The CDR3 loop reads CASSRGITGGYTF. The CDR3, as DNA: TGTGCCAGCAGCCGTGGCATCACGGGGGGCTACACCTTC.

This clonotype was detected a few times. The chain recombines TRBV2 with TRBJ1-5; unclear D gene. The V end was cut by 3 bases, the J end by 7 bases, with 7 bases between. Germline V gives CDR1 SNHLY, CDR2 FYNNEI. The length of the CDR3 is 12 residues. This CDR3 is CASSDSTQPQHF. The CDR3 DNA follows: TGTGCCAGCAGTGACAGTACCCAGCCCCAGCATTTT.

This clonotype was counted many times. This sequence joins TRBV27 and TRBJ1-2, with D maybe TRBD1 (6 bases). The V end lost 0 bases, the J end lost 4 bases, and 6 bases lay between the germline ends. CDR1 and CDR2 (germline): MNHEY, SMNVEV (reference sequence). CDR3 length: 13 residues. CDR3 coding DNA: TGTGCCAGCAGTTTATCGGACAGCTATGGCTACACCTTC. Translating gives CASSLSDSYGYTF.

With respect to this clonotype: The junction does not match germline at one end; this may be a read error. The J gene is TRBJ1-2, the V gene TRBV3-1; possible D gene TRBD1, 5 bases. The CDR3 loop spans 15 amino acids. Germline assignment: CDR1 LGHDT and CDR2 YNNKEL (reference sequence). Here the CDR3 DNA reads TGTGCCAGCAGCCAAGAAAGCACAGGCAACTATGACTACACCTTC. Translating gives CASSQESTGNYDYTF.